The T cell receptor beta chain under discussion was sequenced for a study of cytotoxic CD8 clonotypes in ibrutinib-treated CLL. Produced via immunoSEQ multiplex PCR; TCRdb's table is partial and in-frame only. The sample records 150,000 to 250,000 clones, around three quarters being singletons. The CDR3 spans 15 residues. Germline V gene lookup returns CDR1 MNHEY and CDR2 SVGAGI. The V end was cut by 0 bases, the J end by 4 bases, with 12 bases between. The rearrangement links TRBV6-5 to TRBJ1-2; the D is unclear. This specimen consisted of PBMCs, obtained after 24 months of ibrutinib treatment. The receptor was isolated from a human donor with chronic lymphocytic leukemia. The CDR3 reads CASSYSRTASYGYTF. The CDR3 bases are TGTGCCAGCAGTTACTCCCGGACGGCGAGCTATGGCTACACCTTC.